This T cell receptor (beta chain) was recovered during a study of cytomegalovirus exposure and HLA in healthy donors. Overall study results and limits: Productive status was seen about 90% or about 30% of the time for most TCR beta V segments in an earlier analysis. Presence/absence results assume similar sequencing depth per donor, which may not hold. V- and J-gene trimming of TCR beta was linked (in a later analysis) to a missense DCLRE1C variant. Under in vitro conditions, a few CMV-associated chains were confirmed as specific for CMV antigens.

The CDR3 length is 14 residues. Looked up from germline, CDR1 is SGHVS and CDR2 is FQNEAQ. Trimming took off 2 bases at V and 0 bases at J, with 4 bases between the two ends. This clone came up once. As yet, its antigen is unknown. The PCR was carried out with 60 Vbeta primers and 13 Jbeta primers. Assay: immunoSEQ multiplex PCR; the TCRdb copy retains only in-frame clones and omits some. This table holds some 60,000 clones, more than 70% found once. The chain uses TRBV7-8 and TRBJ1-4, with unresolved D. Sequenced: PBMCs. This clonotype originated in a man aged 18 to 30 in good health and CMV-seronegative. As DNA, the CDR3 is TGTGCCAGCAGCTTAACAGCAACTAATGAAAAACTGTTTTTT. This translates into CASSLTATNEKLFF.